A single sample gave rise to the 18 T cell receptor beta chains below, sequenced in a study of blood T cell repertoires in COVID-19. Profiling relied on immunoSEQ multiplex PCR, and the TCRdb table lists in-frame clones only, not all of them. Of some 150,000 clones in the sample, 70% to 85% were seen once. The specimen sequenced was PBMCs or T cells enriched from blood (not recorded which). The receptors originated from a man aged 50 or older who had recovered from COVID-19.

The rearrangement uses TRBV2 and TRBJ1-5; possibly TRBD1 for D (6 bases). The length of the CDR3 is 14 residues. Trimming removed 8 bases from V and 2 bases from J, with 13 bases in between. Germline CDR1 SNHLY, CDR2 FYNNEI. As DNA, the CDR3 is TGTGCCAGCTTACAGGGCTTGGGCAATCAGCCCCAGCATTTT. Translated: CASLQGLGNQPQHF.

V is TRBV9 and J is TRBJ2-1, with TRBD2 as a possible D gene (5 bases). Germline CDR1 SGDLS, CDR2 YYNGEE. V lost 4 bases and J lost 12, with 26 bases in between. The CDR3 is made up of 16 amino acids. Here the CDR3 reads CASSSTVARTGSGQFF. The CDR3 coding sequence is TGTGCCAGCAGCTCCACTGTGGCGCGTACGGGATCTGGGCAGTTCTTC. The variable domain in full, completed from reference TRBV9 and TRBJ2-1, reads DSGVTQTPKHLITATGQRVTLRCSPRSGDLSVYWYQQSLDQGLQFLIQYYNGEERAKGNILERFSAQQFPDLHSELNLSSLELGDSALYFCASSSTVARTGSGQFFGPGTRLTVL.

The chain links TRBV5-1 to TRBJ1-2; D is undetermined. The V and J ends lost 0 bases and 6 bases respectively, with 12 bases between them. The length of the CDR3 is 14 residues. Germline values: CDR1 SGHRS, CDR2 YFSETQ. CDR3 nucleotides: TGCGCCAGCAGCTTGGAGGGCGGGGAAAATGGCTACACCTTC. Translated, it gives CASSLEGGENGYTF.

This clone occurred a few times. The chain combines TRBV6-5 with TRBJ2-7, with 13 bases lining up with TRBD2. J gave up 4 bases and V 10 bases, and 4 bases lay outside the gene matches. Germline V gives CDR1 MNHEY, CDR2 SVGAGI. CDR3 length: 13 amino acids. CDR3 DNA: TGTGCCACCGGACTAGCGGGGGTGTACGAGCAGTACTTC. Its translation: CATGLAGVYEQYF.

The CDR3 sequence: CAISGGYETDTQYF. CDR3 bases: TGTGCCATCAGTGGAGGCTACGAAACAGATACGCAGTATTTT. The chain links TRBV10-3 to TRBJ2-3; D unresolved. Per the germline V gene, CDR1 is ENHRY and CDR2 is SYGVKD. The V end lost 4 bases, the J end lost 3 bases, and 11 bases lay between the germline ends. CDR3 length equals 14 residues.

This clone was observed a single time. The rearrangement uses TRBV7-2 and TRBJ1-1; D not resolved. CDR1 is SGHTA and CDR2 is FQGNSA in the germline V gene. The CDR3 length is 15 residues. Between the trimmed V and J ends, which lost 5 bases and 0 bases, there was a span of 13 bases. CDR3 region: CASSPRRVMNTEAFF. The CDR3 coding sequence is TGTGCCAGCAGCCCCAGGAGGGTGATGAACACTGAAGCTTTCTTT.

This clone was seen only once. The chain combines TRBV6-5 with TRBJ2-3, with 7 bases lining up with TRBD1. CDR3 length equals 15 residues. Germline-derived CDR1 and CDR2 are MNHEY and SVGAGI. The ends lost 7 bases at V and 0 bases at J; junction bases unmatched: 7. CDR3 in amino acids: CASTRQGRSTDTQYF. The CDR3 nucleotides are TGTGCCAGCACCAGACAGGGAAGGAGCACAGATACGCAGTATTTT.

On this clone itself: The junction departs from the called germline gene at one end, perhaps through a read error. This chain joins TRBV7-7 and TRBJ2-7; D is ambiguous. Germline lookup yields CDR1 SSHAT and CDR2 FNYEAQ (reference sequence). This CDR3 region has 15 residues. This CDR3 is CASSLSQDVAGKQYF. CDR3 DNA sequence: TGTGCTAGCAGCTTATCCCAAGACGTAGCCGGAAAGCAGTACTTC.

The chain combines TRBV3-1 (or the pseudogene TRBV3-2) with TRBJ1-6; TRBD1 aligns across 7 bases. The J segment lost 13 bases and the V segment lost 1 base, leaving 7 bases of the junction unmatched. Germline CDR1 reads LGHDT; CDR2 reads YNNKEL (reference sequence). The CDR3 loop spans 14 amino acids. Written as DNA, the CDR3 is TGTGCCAGCAGCCAAGGGGACAGTCTGCGGCCCCTCCACTTT. This codes for CASSQGDSLRPLHF.

The CDR3 here is CASSQEVMVPAGKNNEQFF. CDR3 DNA sequence: TGTGCCAGCAGCCAAGAGGTAATGGTTCCAGCGGGGAAAAACAATGAGCAGTTCTTC. The rearrangement uses TRBV14 and TRBJ2-1, with 7 bases matching TRBD2. Trimming at V came to 0 bases and at J to 5 bases, leaving 16 bases not matched to a gene. In germline, CDR1 is SGHDN, CDR2 FVKESK. This CDR3 has 19 residues.

The J gene is TRBJ2-3, the V gene TRBV11-2, with 13 bases fitting TRBD2. This CDR3 comprises 18 residues. The ends lost 0 bases at V and 0 bases at J; junction bases unmatched: 3. Germline V gene lookup returns CDR1 SGHAT and CDR2 FQNNGV. CDR3 sequence: CASSLEGLAGTSTDTQYF. In DNA form, the CDR3 reads TGTGCCAGCAGCTTAGAGGGACTAGCGGGGACTAGCACAGATACGCAGTATTTT.

The chain recombines TRBV25-1 with TRBJ1-2, with 9 bases that match TRBD1. This CDR3 spans 16 amino acids. V lost 6 bases, J lost 6 bases, and 14 bases stayed unmatched. The V gene's germline CDR1 is MGHDK and CDR2 SYGVNS. The CDR3 coding sequence is TGTGCCAGCAGGACGGACAGGGGACCTCCTGGCGATGGCTACACCTTC. Protein sequence: CASRTDRGPPGDGYTF.

The J gene is TRBJ1-2, the V gene TRBV5-1; no clear D gene. The CDR3 extends over 13 amino acids. V lost 4 bases, J lost 4 bases, and 11 bases lay in between. CDR1 and CDR2 (germline): SGHRS, YFSETQ. CDR3 bases: TGCGCCAGCAGCATCGGGTCGCTCTATGGCTACACCTTC. Its protein is CASSIGSLYGYTF.

The chain carries TRBV28 and TRBJ1-5; possibly TRBD1 for D (5 bases). V lost 8 bases, J lost 11 bases, and 22 bases lay in between. There are 14 residues in the CDR3. Germline assignment: CDR1 MDHEN and CDR2 SYDVKM. CDR3 amino acids: CASGPADGARAQHF. CDR3 nucleotides: TGTGCCAGCGGGCCGGCGGACGGTGCCAGGGCCCAGCATTTT.

CDR3 region: CASSSGGAGRETQYF. In nucleotides, the CDR3 is TGTGCCAGCAGCTCAGGGGGCGCGGGTCGGGAGACCCAGTACTTC. The chain uses TRBV7-9 and TRBJ2-5; TRBD1 matches at 8 bases. The CDR3 extends over 15 amino acids. CDR1 and CDR2 (germline): SEHNR, FQNEAQ (reference sequence). V shed 4 bases, J shed 5 bases, and the junction held 9 bases outside the gene matches.

This chain connects TRBV7-2 to TRBJ1-5, with 9 nucleotides matching TRBD1. Germline-derived CDR1 and CDR2 are SGHTA and FQGNSA. V shed 3 bases, J shed 3 bases, and the junction held 6 bases outside the gene matches. The CDR3 is 16 residues long. Written as DNA, the CDR3 is TGTGCCAGCAGCTTGGCGGGACAGGGATTCAATCAGCCCCAGCATTTT. This translates into CASSLAGQGFNQPQHF.

V usage is TRBV30 and J usage is TRBJ1-5; the D gene is possibly TRBD1 (6 bases). CDR3 length: 13 residues. Germline V gene sequence: CDR1 GTSNPN, CDR2 SVGIG (reference sequence). Trimming took 0 bases from V and 7 from J, leaving 10 bases between them. The CDR3 DNA reads TGTGCCTGGAGTGTAACAGGGAGCCAGCCCCAGCATTTT. Translated: CAWSVTGSQPQHF.

The chain has TRBV30 and TRBJ2-3; TRBD2 matches 8 bases. Trimming took 2 bases from V and 8 from J; bases not matched to a gene: 6. Germline values: CDR1 GTSNPN, CDR2 SVGIG (reference sequence). This CDR3 is 13 amino acids long. CDR3 amino acids: CAWSPAGGPTQYF. The CDR3 nucleotides read TGTGCCTGGAGTCCTGCGGGAGGCCCTACGCAGTATTTT.